Shown below are 20 T cell receptor beta chains from a single sample sequenced in a study of OX40 agonist ivuxolimab in advanced cancers. Method: immunoSEQ multiplex PCR; TCRdb's copy keeps in-frame clones and lacks some. This table holds 30,000 to 40,000 clones, about 80% found once. The sample in question was CD4+ or CD8+ T cells sorted from blood, obtained in a trial of the OX40 agonist ivuxolimab. All receptors derive from an adult with an advanced solid tumor such as melanoma, head and neck, liver or kidney cancer.

V usage is TRBV7-9 and J usage is TRBJ2-3; TRBD2 matches at 11 bases. V lost 2 bases to trimming and J lost 5 bases; unmatched junction nucleotides: 6. The V gene's germline CDR1 is SEHNR and CDR2 FQNEAQ (reference sequence). The CDR3 length is 16 residues. The chain's CDR3 is CASSLWLAGGRDTQYF. CDR3 bases: TGTGCCAGCAGCTTATGGCTAGCGGGAGGACGAGATACGCAGTATTTT.

The chain has TRBV19 and TRBJ2-7, with D possibly TRBD1 on 5 matching bases. This CDR3 is built from 14 residues. V lost 6 bases and J 2 bases, leaving 14 bases between the germline ends. Germline V gene data show CDR1 as LNHDA and CDR2 as SQIVND (reference sequence). Here the CDR3 DNA reads TGTGCCAGTAGGACCACAGGCTTGGCCTACGAGCAGTACTTC. Protein: CASRTTGLAYEQYF.

This sequence joins TRBV10-3 and TRBJ1-5; D unresolved. The germline CDR1 and CDR2 sequences are ENHRY and SYGVKD. With 4 bases removed from V and 7 bases from J, the gap between germline ends came to 8 bases. CDR3 size: 12 residues. The CDR3 here is CAISVDQQPQHF. The DNA of the CDR3 is TGTGCCATCAGTGTAGATCAACAGCCCCAGCATTTT.

In DNA, the CDR3 is TGTGCCAGCTCACCTAAAACCGGGACCACTACGACTCAGCCCCAGCATTTT. Its protein is CASSPKTGTTTTQPQHF. The chain carries TRBV18 and TRBJ1-5; D perhaps matches TRBD1 (5 bases). This CDR3 has 17 amino acids. V gave up 3 bases and J gave up 6 bases, with 21 bases separating them. CDR1 is KGHSH and CDR2 is LQKENI in the germline V gene.

This chain connects TRBV5-1 to TRBJ2-7; possibly TRBD1 or TRBD2 for D (6 bases each). This CDR3 spans 12 amino acids. Looked up from germline, CDR1 is SGHRS and CDR2 is YFSETQ. V lost 2 bases and J lost 6, with 9 bases in between. The chain's CDR3 is CASSLQGGEQYF. DNA of the CDR3: TGCGCCAGCAGCTTACAGGGAGGCGAGCAGTACTTC.

The rearrangement joins TRBV19 to TRBJ1-2, with TRBD1 matching over 7 bases. The trim removed 6 bases at V and 3 bases at J, leaving 10 bases unmatched. The CDR3 loop spans 15 amino acids. CDR1 is LNHDA, CDR2 SQIVND, per germline (reference sequence). The CDR3 sequence: CASRERRGRDYGYTF. In DNA form, the CDR3 reads TGTGCCAGTAGAGAAAGAAGGGGGCGCGACTATGGCTACACCTTC.

The V and J genes are TRBV15 and TRBJ2-2; no reliable D call. The V and J ends lost 2 bases and 3 bases respectively, with 1 base between them. Germline-derived CDR1 and CDR2 are LNHNV and YYDKDF (reference sequence). The CDR3 covers 12 residues. The CDR3 DNA reads TGTGCCACCAGCAGACACACCGGGGAGCTGTTTTTT. Its translation is CATSRHTGELFF.

The chain's CDR3 is CASSPRDSGANVLTF. Here the CDR3 DNA reads TGTGCCAGCTCACCACGGGACTCTGGGGCCAACGTCCTGACTTTC. The chain recombines TRBV18 with TRBJ2-6; D uncertain. Per the germline V gene, CDR1 is KGHSH and CDR2 is LQKENI. The CDR3 runs to 15 residues. V lost 1 base and J 0 bases, leaving 4 bases between the germline ends. The full variable domain, completed using reference TRBV18 and TRBJ2-6, is NAGVMQNPRHLVRRRGQEARLRCSPMKGHSHVYWYRQLPEEGLKFMVYLQKENIIDESGMPKERFSAEFPKEGPSILRIQQVVRGDSAAYFCASSPRDSGANVLTFGAGSRLTVL.

This chain uses TRBV28 with TRBJ2-2; no definite D call. The CDR3 consists of 14 residues. V lost 2 bases to trimming and J lost 4 bases, with 8 bases between them. Germline-derived CDR1 and CDR2 are MDHEN and SYDVKM. The CDR3 coding sequence is TGTGCCAGCAGTTTACCAGGTGGCACCGGGGAGCTGTTTTTT. Residues: CASSLPGGTGELFF.

This clone was detected only a few times. The chain employs TRBV7-9 and TRBJ1-5, with D possibly matching TRBD1 (5 bases). The germline V gene has CDR1 SEHNR and CDR2 FQNEAQ (reference sequence). Trimming left V 5 bases short and J 2 bases short, with 13 bases between. This CDR3 has 15 residues. The CDR3 is CASSLGAAGNQPQHF. CDR3 DNA sequence: TGTGCCAGCAGCCTAGGGGCGGCGGGCAATCAGCCCCAGCATTTT.

The V call is TRBV28, the J call TRBJ1-5; tentatively, D is TRBD1 (5 bases). Germline CDR1 and CDR2: MDHEN and SYDVKM. The V and J ends lost 6 bases and 6 bases respectively, with 21 bases between them. The length of the CDR3 is 16 residues. CDR3 protein: CASRPGDQGASQPQHF. The CDR3 bases are TGTGCCAGCAGACCCGGGGACCAAGGGGCAAGTCAGCCCCAGCATTTT.

The chain carries TRBV19 and TRBJ2-5, with 10 positions matching TRBD2. There are 14 residues in the CDR3. The trim removed 4 bases at V and 5 bases at J, leaving 4 bases unmatched. Germline loops: CDR1 LNHDA, CDR2 SQIVND (reference sequence). The CDR3 bases are TGTGCCAGTAGTACTAGCGGGAGCTTGGAGACCCAGTACTTC. Amino acid sequence: CASSTSGSLETQYF.

This clone was detected only a few times. This sequence joins TRBV2 and TRBJ2-7; D is ambiguous. There are 17 residues in the CDR3. Trimming left V 1 base short and J 0 bases short, with 16 bases between. From germline, CDR1 is SNHLY and CDR2 FYNNEI. DNA of the CDR3: TGTGCCAGCAGTGAAGTTCCTGGGGATTTAAGCTCCTACGAGCAGTACTTC. Protein: CASSEVPGDLSSYEQYF.

The chain carries TRBV5-1 and TRBJ2-7, with 10 bases fitting TRBD1. V lost 4 bases, J lost 5 bases, and 9 bases stayed unmatched. The CDR3 consists of 15 residues. Germline lookup yields CDR1 SGHRS and CDR2 YFSETQ. CDR3 nucleotide sequence: TGCGCCAGCAGCAAAAATACGGGACAGGGGAACGAGCAGTACTTC. Translating gives CASSKNTGQGNEQYF.

The J gene is TRBJ2-7, the V gene TRBV6-6; 10 nucleotides align to TRBD1. Trimming at V came to 6 bases and at J to 5 bases, leaving 7 bases not matched to a gene. The CDR3 has 14 residues. CDR1 MNHNY and CDR2 SVGAGI come from the germline V gene (reference sequence). The CDR3 here is CASRRQGAPNEQYF. Here the CDR3 DNA reads TGTGCCAGCAGAAGACAGGGGGCGCCCAACGAGCAGTACTTC.

The V and J genes are TRBV28 and TRBJ1-5; D is unresolved. CDR1 MDHEN and CDR2 SYDVKM come from the germline V gene. Trimming took off 7 bases at V and 0 bases at J, with 10 bases between the two ends. This CDR3 has 14 residues. CDR3 nucleotide sequence: TGTGCCAGCATTGGGTCCGATAGCAATCAGCCCCAGCATTTT. Residues: CASIGSDSNQPQHF.

The rearrangement joins TRBV6-5 to TRBJ1-1; D is undetermined. The CDR3 runs to 13 residues. V dropped 6 bases and J dropped 0 bases, with 8 bases sitting between them. The germline CDR1 and CDR2 sequences are MNHEY and SVGAGI. Here the CDR3 DNA reads TGTGCCAGCAGGGAAACAGTGAACACTGAAGCTTTCTTT. Encoded protein: CASRETVNTEAFF.

V gene TRBV7-9 combines with J gene TRBJ2-3; no definite D call. The ends were cut back, 7 bases at V and 4 bases at J, with 12 bases in the middle. CDR1 and CDR2 (germline): SEHNR, FQNEAQ (reference sequence). The CDR3 has 13 amino acids. The chain's CDR3 is CASTRGDADTQYF. CDR3 nucleotides: TGTGCCAGCACCCGAGGAGACGCAGATACGCAGTATTTT.

The rearrangement joins TRBV5-4 to TRBJ1-4; 12 positions match TRBD1. J gave up 2 bases and V 10 bases, and 3 bases lay outside the gene matches. The CDR3 has 14 amino acids. In germline, CDR1 is SGHNT, CDR2 YYREEE (reference sequence). The CDR3 region is CALGQGATNEKLFF. The CDR3 DNA reads TGTGCCTTGGGACAGGGGGCCACTAATGAAAAACTGTTTTTT. Supplemented by reference TRBV5-4 and TRBJ1-4, the full variable domain reads ETGVTQSPTHLIKTRGQQVTLRCSSQSGHNTVSWYQQALGQGPQFIFQYYREEENGRGNFPPRFSGLQFPNYSSELNVNALELDDSALYLCALGQGATNEKLFFGSGTQLSVL.

This clone was counted between two and nine times. V gene TRBV10-3 combines with J gene TRBJ2-7, with D possibly being TRBD2 (7 bases). Germline CDR1 is ENHRY and CDR2 is SYGVKD. The CDR3 has 15 residues. The germline V and J ends were trimmed by 6 bases and 3 bases, with 18 bases remaining between them. CDR3 DNA sequence: TGTGCCATCAGAGAGGGGGTGACTAGCATCTACGAGCAGTACTTC. As protein: CAIREGVTSIYEQYF.